This entry features one T cell receptor beta chain sequence. This entry comes from a study of Ad26.COV2.S vaccination and SARS-CoV-2 variants. Described treatment: about 20 received Ad26.COV2.S at low or high dose, single or two shots; five or six received placebo; per-sample allocation not given. Day 63 after the first injection of vaccine or placebo was the sampling time. Using immunoSEQ multiplex PCR, the repertoire was profiled, and TCRdb retains in-frame clones only, with some absent. Among under 550,000 clones listed, 90% were seen once. This CDR3 region has 12 residues. CDR1 is LNHNV and CDR2 is YYDKDF in the germline V gene (reference sequence). The V gene end was trimmed by 1 base and the J gene end by 13 bases; junction bases not matched to a gene: 4.

The chain employs TRBV15 and TRBJ1-2; the match to TRBD1 covers 9 bases. The sequencing here drew on peripheral blood, taken in a trial of Ad26.COV2.S vaccine versus placebo. The receptor comes from a person between 18 and 60 years old who received the Ad26.COV2.S COVID-19 vaccine or a placebo. CDR3 amino acids: CATSRGGTGCTF. For the CDR3, the DNA is TGTGCCACCAGCAGAGGGGGGACAGGGTGCACCTTC.